This T cell receptor beta chain was captured by sequencing in a study of blood T cell repertoires in COVID-19. The overall study: Sites in the United States, Italy and Spain provided acute and convalescent COVID-19 samples. Sources were T cells, B-cell-depleted T cells, or PBMCs; the material itself was cDNA or gDNA.

This clone was detected only a few times. In the study's own analysis: It was from reference gene primer amplification that nucleated cell counts were estimated. Assay: immunoSEQ multiplex PCR; the TCRdb copy retains only in-frame clones and omits some. V and J calls and clone size are as listed in that table; D and trimming were resolved from the DNA. The sample holds fewer than 150,000 clones, around 83% seen once. The V and J ends lost 5 bases and 4 bases respectively, with 14 bases between them. Germline V gene data show CDR1 as SGHTA and CDR2 as FQGNSA. This CDR3 has 14 residues. V gene TRBV7-2 combines with J gene TRBJ2-5, with D possibly TRBD2 on 6 matching bases. The clonotype originates from a man between 40 and 49 years old with acute or convalescent COVID-19. Material for sequencing was peripheral blood. DNA of the CDR3: TGTGCCAGCAGCGGGTGGGGGGTCCGAGAGACCCAGTACTTC. This translates into CASSGWGVRETQYF.